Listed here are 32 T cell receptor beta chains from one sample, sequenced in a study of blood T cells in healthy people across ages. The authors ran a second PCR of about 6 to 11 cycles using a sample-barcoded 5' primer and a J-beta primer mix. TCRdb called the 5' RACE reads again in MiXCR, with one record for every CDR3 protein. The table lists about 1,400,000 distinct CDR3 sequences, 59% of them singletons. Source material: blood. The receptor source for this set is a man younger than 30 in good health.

CDR3 sequence (DNA): TGTGCCAGCACCTGGACGGCCCGGGCAGATACGCAGTATTTT. Translating it yields CASTWTARADTQYF. The chain couples TRBV6-5 to TRBJ2-3; D gene ambiguous. V was trimmed by 7 bases and J by 4 bases, leaving 15 bases between them. The CDR3 is 14 amino acids. Germline-derived CDR1 and CDR2 are MNHEY and SVGAGI.

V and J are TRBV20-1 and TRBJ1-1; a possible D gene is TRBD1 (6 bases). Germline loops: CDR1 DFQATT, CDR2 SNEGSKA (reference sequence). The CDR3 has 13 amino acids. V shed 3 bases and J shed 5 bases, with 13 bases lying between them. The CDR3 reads CSARWQGRTEAFF. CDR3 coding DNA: TGCAGTGCTAGGTGGCAGGGGAGAACTGAAGCTTTCTTT.

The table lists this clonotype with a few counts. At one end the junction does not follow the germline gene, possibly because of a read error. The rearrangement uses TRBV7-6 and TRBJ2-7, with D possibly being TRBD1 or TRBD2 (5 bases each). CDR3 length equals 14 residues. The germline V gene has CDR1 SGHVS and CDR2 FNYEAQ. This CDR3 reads CASSPGTDTYEQYF. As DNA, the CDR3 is TGCGCCAGCAGCCCAGGGACGGATACGTACGAGCAGTACTTC.

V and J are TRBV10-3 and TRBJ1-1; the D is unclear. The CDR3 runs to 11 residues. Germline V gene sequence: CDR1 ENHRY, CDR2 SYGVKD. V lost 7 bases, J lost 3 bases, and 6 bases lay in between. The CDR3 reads CAIKVDTEAFF. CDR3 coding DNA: TGTGCCATCAAAGTCGACACTGAAGCTTTCTTT.

The chain's CDR3 is CASSDSPGSEGLTDTQYF. CDR3 sequence (DNA): TGTGCCAGCAGTGACTCACCGGGGTCTGAGGGACTAACAGATACGCAGTATTTT. The chain has TRBV6-4 and TRBJ2-3, with 7 nucleotides matching TRBD2. CDR1 and CDR2 from the germline V gene are MRHNA and SNTAGT. V dropped 0 bases and J dropped 3; count of bases not matched to a gene: 12. The CDR3 totals 18 residues.

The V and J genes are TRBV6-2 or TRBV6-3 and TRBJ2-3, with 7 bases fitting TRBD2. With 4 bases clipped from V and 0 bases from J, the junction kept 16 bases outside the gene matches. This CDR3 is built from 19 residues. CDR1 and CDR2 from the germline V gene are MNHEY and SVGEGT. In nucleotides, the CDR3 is TGTGCCAGCAGTTCCCCACTCAGCCGGGACTATGGGAGCACAGATACGCAGTATTTT. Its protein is CASSSPLSRDYGSTDTQYF.

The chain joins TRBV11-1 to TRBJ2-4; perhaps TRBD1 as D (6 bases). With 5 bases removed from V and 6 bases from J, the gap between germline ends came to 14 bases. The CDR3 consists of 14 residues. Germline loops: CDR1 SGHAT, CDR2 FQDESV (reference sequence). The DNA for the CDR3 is TGTGCCAGCAGCCCCCGGACAGTGCGAAACATTCAGTACTTC. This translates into CASSPRTVRNIQYF.

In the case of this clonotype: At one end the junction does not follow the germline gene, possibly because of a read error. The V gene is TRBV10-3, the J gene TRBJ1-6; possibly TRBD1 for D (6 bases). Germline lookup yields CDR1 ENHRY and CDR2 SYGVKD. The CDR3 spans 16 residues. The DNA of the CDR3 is TGTGCCAGCAGTGAACCCTTTGGGGGGCTTAATTCACCCCTCCACTTT. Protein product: CASSEPFGGLNSPLHF.

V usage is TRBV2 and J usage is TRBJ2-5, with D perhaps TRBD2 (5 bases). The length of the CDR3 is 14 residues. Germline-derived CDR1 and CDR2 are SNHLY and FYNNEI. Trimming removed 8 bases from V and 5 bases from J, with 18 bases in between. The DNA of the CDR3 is TGTGCCAGCTGCCACCTGAGGGCAGCGGAGACCCAGTACTTC. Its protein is CASCHLRAAETQYF. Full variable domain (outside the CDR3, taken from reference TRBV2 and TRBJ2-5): EPEVTQTPSHQVTQMGQEVILRCVPISNHLYFYWYRQILGQKVEFLVSFYNNEISEKSEIFDDQFSVERPDGSNFTLKIRSTKLEDSAMYFCASCHLRAAETQYFGPGTRLLVL.

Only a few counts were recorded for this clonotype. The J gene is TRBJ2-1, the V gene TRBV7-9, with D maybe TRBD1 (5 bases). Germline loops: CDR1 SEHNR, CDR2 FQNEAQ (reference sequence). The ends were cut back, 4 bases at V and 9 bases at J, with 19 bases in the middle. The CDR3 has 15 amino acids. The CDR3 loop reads CASSSPPQGIIEQFF. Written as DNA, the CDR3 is TGTGCCAGCAGCTCCCCCCCGCAGGGCATTATTGAGCAGTTCTTC.

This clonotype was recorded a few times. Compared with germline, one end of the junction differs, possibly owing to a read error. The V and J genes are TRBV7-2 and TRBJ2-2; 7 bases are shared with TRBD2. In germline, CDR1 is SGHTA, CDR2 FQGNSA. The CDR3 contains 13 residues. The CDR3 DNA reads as TGTGCCAGCAGATTAGCGGGCCCCGGGGAGCTGTTTTTT. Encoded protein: CASRLAGPGELFF.

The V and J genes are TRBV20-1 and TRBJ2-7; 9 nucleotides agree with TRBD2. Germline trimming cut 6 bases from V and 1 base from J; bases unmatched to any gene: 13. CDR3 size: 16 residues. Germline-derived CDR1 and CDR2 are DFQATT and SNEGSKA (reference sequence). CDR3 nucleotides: TGCAGTGCCCGAGTTAGCGGGAGACTTCCTTCCTACGAGCAGTACTTC. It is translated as CSARVSGRLPSYEQYF.

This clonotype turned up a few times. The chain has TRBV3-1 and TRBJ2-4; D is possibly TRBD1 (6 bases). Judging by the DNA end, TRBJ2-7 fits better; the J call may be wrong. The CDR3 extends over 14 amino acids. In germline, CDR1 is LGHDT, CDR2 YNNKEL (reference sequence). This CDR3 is CASSQNRDSYEQYF. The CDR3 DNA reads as TGTGCCAGCAGCCAAAACAGGGATTCCTACGAGCAGTACTTC.

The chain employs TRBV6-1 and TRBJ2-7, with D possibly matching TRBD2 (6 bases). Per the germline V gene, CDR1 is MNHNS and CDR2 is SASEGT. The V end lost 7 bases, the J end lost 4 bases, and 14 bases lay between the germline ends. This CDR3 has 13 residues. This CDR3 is CASNIGGSYEQYF. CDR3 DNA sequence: TGTGCCAGCAACATTGGAGGGTCGTACGAGCAGTACTTC.

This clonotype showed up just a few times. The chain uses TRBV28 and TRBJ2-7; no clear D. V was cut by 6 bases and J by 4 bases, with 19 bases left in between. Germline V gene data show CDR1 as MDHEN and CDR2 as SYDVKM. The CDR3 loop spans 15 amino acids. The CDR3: CASSGNAIPPYEQYF. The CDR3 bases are TGTGCCAGCAGCGGAAATGCAATCCCCCCTTACGAGCAGTACTTC.

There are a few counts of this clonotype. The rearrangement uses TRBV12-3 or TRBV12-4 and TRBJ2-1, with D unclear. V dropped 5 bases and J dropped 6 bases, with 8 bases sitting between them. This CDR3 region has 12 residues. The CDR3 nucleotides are TGTGCCAGCAGTCCCGACCCCAATGAGCAGTTCTTC. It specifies CASSPDPNEQFF.

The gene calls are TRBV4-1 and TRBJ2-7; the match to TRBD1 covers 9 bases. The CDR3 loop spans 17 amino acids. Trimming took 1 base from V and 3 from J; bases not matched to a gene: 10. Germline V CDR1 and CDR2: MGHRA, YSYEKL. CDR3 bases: TGCGCCAGCAGCCAAGGGGGGACAGGGACGTCATACTACGAGCAGTACTTC. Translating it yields CASSQGGTGTSYYEQYF.

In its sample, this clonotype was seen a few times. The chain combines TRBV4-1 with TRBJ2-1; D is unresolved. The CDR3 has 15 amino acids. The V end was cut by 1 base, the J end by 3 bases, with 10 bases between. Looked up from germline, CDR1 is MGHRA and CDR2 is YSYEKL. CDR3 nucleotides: TGCGCCAGCAGCCAAGTTGCGGTCAACTACAATGAGCAGTTCTTC. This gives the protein CASSQVAVNYNEQFF.

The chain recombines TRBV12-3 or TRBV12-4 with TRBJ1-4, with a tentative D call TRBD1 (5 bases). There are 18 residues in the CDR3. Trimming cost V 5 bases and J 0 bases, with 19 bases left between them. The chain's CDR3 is CASSPRVGVVATNEKLFF. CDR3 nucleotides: TGTGCCAGCAGTCCCCGCGTAGGGGTGGTCGCAACTAATGAAAAACTGTTTTTT.

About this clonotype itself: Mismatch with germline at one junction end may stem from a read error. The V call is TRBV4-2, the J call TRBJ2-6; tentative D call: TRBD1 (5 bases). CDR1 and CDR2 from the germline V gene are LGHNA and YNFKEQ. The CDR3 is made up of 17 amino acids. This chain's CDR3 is CASSQYYLADGANVLTF. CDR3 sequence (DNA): TGTGCCAGCAGCCAGTATTACCTCGCCGATGGGGCCAACGTCCTGACTTTT.

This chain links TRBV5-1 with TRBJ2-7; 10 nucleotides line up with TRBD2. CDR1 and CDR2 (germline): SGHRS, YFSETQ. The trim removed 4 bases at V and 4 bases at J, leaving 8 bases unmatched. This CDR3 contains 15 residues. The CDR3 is CASSLSSGGGYEQYF. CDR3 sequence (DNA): TGCGCCAGCAGCCTCTCAAGCGGGGGGGGATACGAGCAGTACTTC.

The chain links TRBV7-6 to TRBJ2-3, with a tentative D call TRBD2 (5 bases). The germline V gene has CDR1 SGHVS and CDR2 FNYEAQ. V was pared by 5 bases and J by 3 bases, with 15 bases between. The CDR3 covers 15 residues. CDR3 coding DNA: TGTGCCAGCAGCGCGCGGGTCACTTCGACAGATACGCAGTATTTT. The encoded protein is CASSARVTSTDTQYF.

The DNA for the CDR3 is TGTGCCATCGGAGCAGGATCAGATACGCAGTATTTT. The encoded protein is CAIGAGSDTQYF. The chain joins TRBV10-3 to TRBJ2-3; D ambiguous. Germline assignment: CDR1 ENHRY and CDR2 SYGVKD. Trimming shortened V by 8 bases and J by 4 bases, and 10 bases separated the two germline ends. This CDR3 is built from 12 residues.

CDR3 region: CASSQGPLYEQYF. In DNA form, the CDR3 reads TGCGCCAGCAGCCAAGGTCCGCTTTACGAGCAGTACTTC. The chain joins TRBV4-3 to TRBJ2-7; no clear D gene. In germline, CDR1 is LGHNA, CDR2 YSLEER. The CDR3 runs 13 residues. Trimming took off 1 base at V and 4 bases at J, with 8 bases between the two ends.

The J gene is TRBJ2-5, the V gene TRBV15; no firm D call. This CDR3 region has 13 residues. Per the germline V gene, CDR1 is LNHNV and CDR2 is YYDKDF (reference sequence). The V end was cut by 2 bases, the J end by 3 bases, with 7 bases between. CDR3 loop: CATSRSPEETQYF. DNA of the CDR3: TGTGCCACCAGCAGATCCCCAGAAGAGACCCAGTACTTC. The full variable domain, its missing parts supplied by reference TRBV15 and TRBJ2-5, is DAMVIQNPRYQVTQFGKPVTLSCSQTLNHNVMYWYQQKSSQAPKLLFHYYDKDFNNEADTPDNFQSRRPNTSFCFLDIRSPGLGDTAMYLCATSRSPEETQYFGPGTRLLVL.

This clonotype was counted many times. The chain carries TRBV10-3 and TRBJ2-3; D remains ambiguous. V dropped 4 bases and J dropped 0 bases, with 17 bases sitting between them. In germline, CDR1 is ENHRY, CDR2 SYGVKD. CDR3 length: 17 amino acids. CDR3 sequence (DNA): TGTGCCATCAGTGGTCCCGTTGGAGCAACTAGCACAGATACGCAGTATTTT. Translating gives CAISGPVGATSTDTQYF.

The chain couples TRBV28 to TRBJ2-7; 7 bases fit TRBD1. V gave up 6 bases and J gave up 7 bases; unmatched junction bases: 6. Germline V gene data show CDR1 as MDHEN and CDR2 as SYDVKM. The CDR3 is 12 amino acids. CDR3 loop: CASRTGPEEQYF. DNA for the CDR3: TGTGCCAGCAGGACAGGGCCGGAAGAGCAGTACTTC.

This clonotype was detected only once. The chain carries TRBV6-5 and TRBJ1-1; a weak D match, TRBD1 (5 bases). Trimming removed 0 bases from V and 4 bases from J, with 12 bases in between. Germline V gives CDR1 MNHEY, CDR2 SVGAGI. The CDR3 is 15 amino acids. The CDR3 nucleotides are TGTGCCAGCAGTTACTCCCCGGCCGGGGGCACTGAAGCTTTCTTT. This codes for CASSYSPAGGTEAFF.

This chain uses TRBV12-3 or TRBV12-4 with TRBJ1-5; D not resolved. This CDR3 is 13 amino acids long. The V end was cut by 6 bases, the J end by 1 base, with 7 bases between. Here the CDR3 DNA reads TGTGCCAGCAGGAGACGAAGCAATCAGCCCCAGCATTTT. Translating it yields CASRRRSNQPQHF.

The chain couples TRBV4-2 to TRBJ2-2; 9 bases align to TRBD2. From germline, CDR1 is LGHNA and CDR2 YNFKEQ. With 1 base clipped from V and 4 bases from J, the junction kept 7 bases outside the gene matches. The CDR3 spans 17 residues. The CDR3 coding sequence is TGTGCCAGCAGCCAAGGCGCGCTAGCGGGAATCACCGGGGAGCTGTTTTTT. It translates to CASSQGALAGITGELFF.

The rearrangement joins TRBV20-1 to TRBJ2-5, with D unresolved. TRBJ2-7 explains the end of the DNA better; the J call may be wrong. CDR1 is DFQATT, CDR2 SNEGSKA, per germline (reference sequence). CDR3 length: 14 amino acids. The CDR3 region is CSARDITVPYEQYF. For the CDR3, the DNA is TGCAGTGCTAGAGATATAACCGTCCCCTACGAGCAGTACTTC.

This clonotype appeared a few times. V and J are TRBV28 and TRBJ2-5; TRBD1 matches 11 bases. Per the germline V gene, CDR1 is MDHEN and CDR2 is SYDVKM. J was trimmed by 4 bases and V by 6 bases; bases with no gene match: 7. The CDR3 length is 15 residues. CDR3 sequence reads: CASSPGQGVLETQYF. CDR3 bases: TGTGCCAGCAGCCCGGGACAGGGGGTTTTAGAGACCCAGTACTTC.